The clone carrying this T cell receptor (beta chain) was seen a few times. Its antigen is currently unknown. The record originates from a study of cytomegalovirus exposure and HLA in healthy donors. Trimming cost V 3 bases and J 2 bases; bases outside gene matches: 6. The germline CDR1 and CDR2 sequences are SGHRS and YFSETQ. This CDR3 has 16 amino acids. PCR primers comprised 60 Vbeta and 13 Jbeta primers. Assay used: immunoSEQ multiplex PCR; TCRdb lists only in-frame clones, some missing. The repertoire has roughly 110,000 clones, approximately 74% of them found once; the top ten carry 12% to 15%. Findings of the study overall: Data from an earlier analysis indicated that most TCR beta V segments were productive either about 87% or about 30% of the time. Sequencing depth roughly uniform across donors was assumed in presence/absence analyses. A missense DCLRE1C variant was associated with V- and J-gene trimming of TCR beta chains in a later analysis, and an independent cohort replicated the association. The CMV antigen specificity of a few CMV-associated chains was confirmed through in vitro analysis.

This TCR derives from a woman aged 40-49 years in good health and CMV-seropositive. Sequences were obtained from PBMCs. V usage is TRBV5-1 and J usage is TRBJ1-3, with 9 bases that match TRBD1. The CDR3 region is CASSSGTGSAGNTIYF. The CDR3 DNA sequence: TGCGCCAGCAGCTCCGGGACAGGGTCGGCTGGAAACACCATATATTTT.